One and the same sample provided the 7 T cell receptor beta chains below, sequenced in a study of cytomegalovirus exposure and HLA in healthy donors. The PCR contained 60 Vbeta and 13 Jbeta primers. Using immunoSEQ multiplex PCR, the repertoire was profiled, and TCRdb retains in-frame clones only, with some absent. The table includes approximately 190,000 clones, roughly four fifths detected once. Material for sequencing was PBMCs. The source of these receptors is a woman aged 30 to 39 in good health and CMV-seropositive.

This chain connects TRBV2 to TRBJ1-6; no clear D gene. This CDR3 comprises 14 residues. The germline CDR1 and CDR2 sequences are SNHLY and FYNNEI. The CDR3 sequence: CARSNAGSNSPLHF. CDR3 DNA sequence: TGTGCAAGGTCTAACGCAGGTTCTAATTCACCCCTCCACTTT.

The genes are TRBV6-1 and TRBJ2-1, with 8 positions matching TRBD1. Germline CDR1 MNHNS, CDR2 SASEGT. This CDR3 spans 14 amino acids. CDR3 DNA: TGTGCAGCAGAAAGGGAGACAGGGGCGAATGAGCAGTTCTTC. Encoded protein: CAAERETGANEQFF.

The chain couples TRBV7-2 to TRBJ1-1; TRBD1 matches 8 bases. V was pared by 5 bases and J by 5 bases, with 10 bases of the junction left unmatched. CDR3 length: 15 amino acids. The germline V gene encodes CDR1 SGHTA and CDR2 FQGNSA. The CDR3 DNA reads TGTGCCAGCAGCCGGACGACAGGGGTAGTGACTGAAGCTTTCTTT. The encoded protein is CASSRTTGVVTEAFF. Looking up the rest from reference TRBV7-2 and TRBJ1-1 gives the full variable domain: GAGVSQSPSNKVTEKGKDVELRCDPISGHTALYWYRQSLGQGLEFLIYFQGNSAPDKSGLPSDRFSAERTGGSVSTLTIQRTQQEDSAVYLCASSRTTGVVTEAFFGQGTRLTVV.

This clone was seen a handful of times. The gene calls are TRBV6-5 and TRBJ2-7; 7 bases match TRBD2. V trimming: 3 bases; J trimming: 2 bases; junction bases outside the gene matches: 10. Per the germline V gene, CDR1 is MNHEY and CDR2 is SVGAGI. The CDR3 is made up of 16 amino acids. CDR3 residues: CASSYPQRGRAYEQYF. In DNA, the CDR3 is TGTGCCAGCAGTTATCCACAGCGGGGCCGTGCCTACGAGCAGTACTTC.

The V gene is TRBV7-9, the J gene TRBJ2-5; D is ambiguous. V dropped 5 bases and J dropped 4 bases, with 11 bases sitting between them. The CDR3 runs to 13 residues. The V gene's germline CDR1 is SEHNR and CDR2 FQNEAQ (reference sequence). CDR3 region: CASSPLSSETQYF. The CDR3 nucleotides read TGTGCCAGCAGCCCCCTCTCCTCAGAGACCCAGTACTTC.

The gene calls are TRBV7-8 and TRBJ2-7; a possible D gene is TRBD1 (5 bases). The germline V and J ends were trimmed by 3 bases and 3 bases, with 12 bases remaining between them. Germline loops: CDR1 SGHVS, CDR2 FQNEAQ. The CDR3 extends over 14 amino acids. CDR3 residues: CASSFEAGYYEQYF. The CDR3 region has the DNA TGTGCCAGCAGCTTCGAGGCAGGGTACTACGAGCAGTACTTC.

The V gene is TRBV27, the J gene TRBJ1-4; D not certain. Looked up from germline, CDR1 is MNHEY and CDR2 is SMNVEV (reference sequence). The ends were cut back, 0 bases at V and 7 bases at J, with 15 bases in the middle. This CDR3 has 16 amino acids. As DNA, the CDR3 is TGTGCCAGCAGTTTATCTACCCGGCCTGGGAGTGAAAAACTGTTTTTT. Its protein product is CASSLSTRPGSEKLFF. The full variable domain, completed using reference TRBV27 and TRBJ1-4, is EAQVTQNPRYLITVTGKKLTVTCSQNMNHEYMSWYRQDPGLGLRQIYYSMNVEVTDKGDVPEGYKVSRKEKRNFPLILESPSPNQTSLYFCASSLSTRPGSEKLFFGSGTQLSVL.